This entry is about one T cell receptor (beta chain). The data belong to a study of blood T cell repertoires in COVID-19. Study information: T cells, B-cell-depleted T cells, or PBMCs supplied cDNA or gDNA.

The CDR3 extends over 16 amino acids. Trimming shortened V by 4 bases and J by 5 bases, and 17 bases separated the two germline ends. From germline, CDR1 is KGHDR and CDR2 SFDVKD. Clones were read by immunoSEQ multiplex PCR, and TCRdb kept only the in-frame ones, dropping some. The data hold 80,000 to 100,000 clones, with 88% observed a single time. Patients of the Seattle cohort, enrolled during active infection, were followed longitudinally. The chain recombines TRBV24-1 with TRBJ1-5; tentatively, D is TRBD1 (6 bases). The sequencing input was peripheral blood. This TCR derives from a man aged 50-60 years with COVID-19, enrolled during active disease. The CDR3 DNA is TGTGCCACCAGTGACCGTGGACAGTTGGTGGATCAGCCCCAGCATTTT. This gives the protein CATSDRGQLVDQPQHF.